The T cell receptor beta chain described here comes from a study of T cell responses to AZD1222 COVID-19 vaccine. Libraries were prepared by immunoSEQ multiplex PCR; TCRdb keeps only in-frame clonotypes and omits some of them. The sample carries approximately 120,000 clones, about nine tenths recorded once. J lost 1 base, V lost 1 base, and 2 bases had no gene match. The V gene's germline CDR1 is SGHTA and CDR2 FQGNSA. The CDR3 has 16 residues. The chain employs TRBV7-2 and TRBJ2-5; 11 nucleotides align to TRBD2. The clonotype originates from an adult in good health. This material consisted of peripheral blood, taken on day 0 of MenACWY control vaccination. CDR3: CASSLVSGGAQETQYF. Here the CDR3 DNA reads TGTGCCAGCAGCTTAGTTAGCGGGGGGGCCCAAGAGACCCAGTACTTC.